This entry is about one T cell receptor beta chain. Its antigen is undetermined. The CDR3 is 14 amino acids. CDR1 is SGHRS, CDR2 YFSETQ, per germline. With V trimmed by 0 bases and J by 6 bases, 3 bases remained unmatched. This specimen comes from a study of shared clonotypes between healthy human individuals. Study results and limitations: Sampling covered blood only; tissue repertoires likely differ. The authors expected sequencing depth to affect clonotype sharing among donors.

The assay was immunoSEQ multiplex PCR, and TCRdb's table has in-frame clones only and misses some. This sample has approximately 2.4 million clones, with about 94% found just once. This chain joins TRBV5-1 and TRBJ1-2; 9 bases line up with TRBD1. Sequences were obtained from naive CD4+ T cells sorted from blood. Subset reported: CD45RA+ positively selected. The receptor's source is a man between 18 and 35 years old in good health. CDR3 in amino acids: CASSLGQGGHGYTF. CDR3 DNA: TGCGCCAGCAGCTTGGGACAGGGGGGCCATGGCTACACCTTC.